The 14 T cell receptor beta chains below were found in one sample sequenced in a study of T-cell memory formation after mild COVID-19. MiXCR, applied by TCRdb to the 5' RACE reads, yields one record per CDR3 protein. The table shows 200,000 to 250,000 distinct CDR3 sequences, with over 9% occurring only once. Sequenced material: PBMCs or a T cell subset sorted from them (not recorded which). These TCRs come from a man younger than 30 who had mild COVID-19 (a few samples of this study predate the infection). Cell type and time point are not known.

There are a few counts of this clonotype. The chain is built from TRBV4-1 and TRBJ1-5; 10 bases match TRBD1. The V and J ends lost 4 bases and 6 bases, in that order; junction bases with no gene match: 3. The CDR3 is 14 residues long. The germline V gene encodes CDR1 MGHRA and CDR2 YSYEKL. CDR3 amino acids: CASSPRTGGQPQHF. The CDR3 DNA sequence: TGCGCCAGCAGCCCGAGGACAGGGGGTCAGCCCCAGCATTTT.

This clonotype showed up just a few times. The chain is built from TRBV9 and TRBJ2-2; D is possibly TRBD1 (6 bases). Looked up from germline, CDR1 is SGDLS and CDR2 is YYNGEE. The V gene lost 3 bases and the J gene lost 0 bases, with 12 bases spanning the gap. The CDR3 runs to 16 residues. CDR3 in amino acids: CASSAQGRSNTGELFF. The DNA for the CDR3 is TGTGCCAGCAGCGCCCAGGGGCGATCGAACACCGGGGAGCTGTTTTTT.

This clonotype showed up just a few times. The chain uses TRBV9 and TRBJ2-2, with a weak D call TRBD2 (7 bases). V was clipped by 5 bases and J by 6 bases, with 17 bases between them. Germline V lookup: CDR1 SGDLS, CDR2 YYNGEE. The CDR3 spans 15 residues. CDR3 sequence reads: CASREGGGAAGELFF. CDR3 in DNA: TGTGCCAGCAGGGAAGGGGGGGGCGCGGCCGGGGAGCTGTTTTTT.

CDR3 in DNA: TGTGCCAGCAGTTTAGCTCCACCCGCCTATAATTCACCCCTCCACTTT. This gives the protein CASSLAPPAYNSPLHF. This chain connects TRBV12-3 or TRBV12-4 to TRBJ1-6; D is unclear. CDR3 size: 16 residues. V dropped 0 bases and J dropped 2 bases, with 8 bases sitting between them.

This clonotype was found many times. The rearrangement uses TRBV12-3 or TRBV12-4 and TRBJ2-7; no clear D. This CDR3 comprises 15 residues. V was trimmed by 3 bases and J by 1 base, leaving 13 bases between them. The DNA of the CDR3 is TGTGCCAGCAGTTTTTCCAGCCACACATCCTACGAGCAGTACTTC. Amino acids: CASSFSSHTSYEQYF.

This clonotype was picked up a small number of times. The chain uses TRBV6-1 and TRBJ2-7; tentatively, D is TRBD2 (6 bases). The CDR3 consists of 15 residues. V was trimmed by 6 bases and J by 1 base, leaving 16 bases between them. Germline assignment: CDR1 MNHNS and CDR2 SASEGT. The DNA of the CDR3 is TGTGCCAGCAGCGGAGGGCAACTCCTTTCCTACGAGCAGTACGTC. The encoded protein is CASSGGQLLSYEQYV.

The V and J genes are TRBV29-1 and TRBJ2-7, with D possibly matching TRBD2 (5 bases). There are 13 residues in the CDR3. The V end lost 6 bases, the J end lost 3 bases, and 15 bases lay between the germline ends. Germline lookup yields CDR1 SQVTM and CDR2 ANQGSEA. The CDR3 nucleotides are TGCAGCGTGCCGGGAATGGATCACTACGAGCAGTACTTC. Its translation is CSVPGMDHYEQYF.

This rearrangement joins TRBV11-2 to TRBJ2-5, with D maybe TRBD1 (7 bases). This CDR3 spans 13 amino acids. CDR1 and CDR2 (germline): SGHAT, FQNNGV. V was trimmed by 5 bases and J by 4 bases, leaving 11 bases between them. CDR3 sequence reads: CASSDQGGETQYF. In DNA form, the CDR3 reads TGTGCCAGCAGCGACCAGGGGGGAGAGACCCAGTACTTC.

Only a few counts were recorded for this clonotype. The J gene is TRBJ1-1, the V gene TRBV5-6; D remains unclear. Trimming took 1 base from V and 5 from J, leaving 9 bases between them. Germline values: CDR1 SGHDT, CDR2 YYEEEE. This CDR3 spans 13 amino acids. The chain's CDR3 is CASSLTPGTEAFF. As DNA, the CDR3 is TGTGCCAGCAGCTTGACCCCGGGGACTGAAGCTTTCTTT.

This chain joins TRBV15 and TRBJ2-5, with 9 bases aligning to TRBD1. The V and J ends lost 4 bases and 4 bases, in that order; junction bases with no gene match: 4. There are 14 residues in the CDR3. Germline V gene sequence: CDR1 LNHNV, CDR2 YYDKDF (reference sequence). The CDR3 spells CATSITQGAETQYF. DNA for the CDR3: TGTGCCACCAGCATTACACAGGGGGCAGAGACCCAGTACTTC.

This clonotype has just a few counts. V is TRBV12-3 or TRBV12-4 and J is TRBJ1-3; D is unresolved. V gave up 6 bases and J gave up 0 bases, with 12 bases separating them. The CDR3 covers 15 residues. The CDR3 sequence is CASSPRGPSGNTIYF. CDR3 in DNA: TGTGCCAGCAGCCCCAGAGGGCCCTCTGGAAACACCATATATTTT.

This sequence joins TRBV7-9 and TRBJ2-2, with TRBD2 matching 8 bases. Unmatched junction bases numbered 5, after V lost 3 bases and J lost 2 bases. From germline, CDR1 is SEHNR and CDR2 FQNEAQ (reference sequence). The CDR3 is 16 amino acids. This chain's CDR3 is CASSLASGSNTGELFF. CDR3 coding DNA: TGTGCCAGCAGCTTGGCTAGCGGGTCCAACACCGGGGAGCTGTTTTTT.

V and J are TRBV19 and TRBJ2-7, with D perhaps matching TRBD2 (6 bases). V dropped 1 base and J dropped 0 bases, with 10 bases sitting between them. In germline, CDR1 is LNHDA, CDR2 SQIVND (reference sequence). The CDR3 consists of 15 residues. As DNA, the CDR3 is TGTGCCAGTAGTATAGGGACTACACCCTCCTACGAGCAGTACTTC. This codes for CASSIGTTPSYEQYF. The entire variable domain, with the rest obtained from reference TRBV19 and TRBJ2-7, is as follows: DGGITQSPKYLFRKEGQNVTLSCEQNLNHDAMYWYRQDPGQGLRLIYYSQIVNDFQKGDIAEGYSVSREKKESFPLTVTSAQKNPTAFYLCASSIGTTPSYEQYFGPGTRLTVT.

The chain's CDR3 is CASSIGGTHYNEQFF. CDR3 DNA: TGTGCCAGCAGTATCGGGGGGACCCACTACAATGAGCAGTTCTTC. The rearrangement uses TRBV6-1 and TRBJ2-1, with 7 bases identical to TRBD2. The CDR3 contains 15 residues. The trim removed 5 bases at V and 3 bases at J, leaving 7 bases unmatched. From germline, CDR1 is MNHNS and CDR2 SASEGT.